Sequencing of this T cell receptor (beta chain) was carried out in a study of graft-versus-host responses after intestinal transplantation. Study-wide context: Every transplant recipient was induced with anti-thymocyte globulin, then maintained on tacrolimus and steroids for two to three years. Whole-study findings and limits: Peak GvH clone levels in circulation were associated with early post-transplant HvG declines. Researchers found GvH clones in recipient marrow, and some showed up first in ileum or blood.

As concerns this clone: The antigen remains unidentified.

From germline, CDR1 is WSHSY and CDR2 SAAADI. The CDR3 covers 13 residues. The V gene lost 0 bases and the J gene lost 4 bases, with 6 bases spanning the gap. Repertoires were generated with immunoSEQ multiplex PCR, while TCRdb's copy carries only in-frame clones and drops some. The table records about 64,000 clones, roughly 89% of them present only once. The sequence was collected from a human patient who received an intestinal transplant, so some T cells may come from the graft donor. The chain has TRBV10-2 and TRBJ2-5; D is possibly TRBD2 (5 bases). The specimen comprised bone marrow, sampled approximately 700 days after intestinal transplantation. CDR3 sequence (DNA): TGCGCCAGCAGTGAGTCAGGGAGAGAGACCCAGTACTTC. This translates into CASSESGRETQYF.